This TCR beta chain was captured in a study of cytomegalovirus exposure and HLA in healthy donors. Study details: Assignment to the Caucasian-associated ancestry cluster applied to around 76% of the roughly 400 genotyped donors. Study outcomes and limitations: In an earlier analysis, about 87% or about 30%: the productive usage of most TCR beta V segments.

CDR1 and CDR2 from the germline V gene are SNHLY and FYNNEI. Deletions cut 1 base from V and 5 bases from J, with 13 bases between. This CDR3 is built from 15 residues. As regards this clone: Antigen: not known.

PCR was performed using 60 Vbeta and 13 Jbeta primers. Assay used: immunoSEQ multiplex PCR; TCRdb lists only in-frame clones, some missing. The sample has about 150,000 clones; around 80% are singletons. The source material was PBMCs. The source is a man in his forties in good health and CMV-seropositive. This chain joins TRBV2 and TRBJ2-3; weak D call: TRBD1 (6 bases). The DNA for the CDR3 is TGTGCCAGCAGTGAAGGGATGGGGGCTGGAGATACGCAGTATTTT. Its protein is CASSEGMGAGDTQYF.